Below are 13 T cell receptor beta chains sequenced from a single sample in a study of T cells in Graves' hyperthyroidism and ophthalmopathy. RNA transcripts served as the template for amplifying TCR beta CDR3 regions. The primer set for the first-round RT-PCR of the TCR CDR3 was HTBI. TCRdb redid the calling of the multiplex PCR reads with MiXCR, one entry per CDR3 protein. The sample has 750,000 to 950,000 distinct CDR3 sequences, roughly 37% seen once. The sequencing sample was made of blood. All receptors derive from a man aged 18 to 30 with Graves' hyperthyroidism.

CDR3 sequence: CSGRTPLTNEKLFF. The CDR3 region has the DNA TGCAGTGGCCGGACACCCCTCACTAATGAAAAACTGTTTTTT. V gene TRBV20-1 combines with J gene TRBJ1-4; D is perhaps TRBD1 (5 bases). V shed 7 bases and J shed 2 bases, with 14 bases lying between them. Germline loops: CDR1 DFQATT, CDR2 SNEGSKA (reference sequence). CDR3 length: 14 residues.

J is TRBJ1-1 and V is TRBV6-5, with D unclear. CDR1 is MNHEY, CDR2 SVGAGI, per germline. The V gene lost 0 bases and the J gene lost 9 bases, with 5 bases spanning the gap. The CDR3 spans 11 residues. In nucleotides, the CDR3 is TGTGCCAGCAGTTACTCTTCCAAAGCTTTCTTT. Amino acid sequence: CASSYSSKAFF.

The chain couples TRBV5-4 to TRBJ2-3; no definite D call. The CDR3 totals 12 residues. V lost 4 bases and J lost 6, with 9 bases in between. Germline V gene sequence: CDR1 SGHNT, CDR2 YYREEE (reference sequence). CDR3 region: CASSPVTDTQYF. The CDR3 DNA reads TGTGCCAGCAGCCCCGTCACGGATACGCAGTATTTT.

This clonotype has just a few counts. This sequence joins TRBV12-3 or TRBV12-4 and TRBJ2-7; 7 nucleotides align to TRBD2. The CDR3 extends over 13 amino acids. The ends lost 6 bases at V and 5 bases at J; junction bases unmatched: 7. The CDR3 sequence is CASRDGRIDEQYF. CDR3 coding DNA: TGTGCCAGCAGGGACGGGAGGATCGACGAGCAGTACTTC.

Many counts were recorded for this clonotype. The rearrangement uses TRBV5-1 and TRBJ2-7; either TRBD1 or TRBD2 may supply D (6 bases each). Trimming pared 3 bases from V and 4 bases from J, leaving 11 bases between. The CDR3 extends over 13 amino acids. Germline V CDR1 and CDR2: SGHRS, YFSETQ. This chain's CDR3 is CASSWGAGYEQYF. The CDR3 coding sequence is TGCGCCAGCAGCTGGGGGGCTGGGTACGAGCAGTACTTC.

The chain uses TRBV7-9 and TRBJ1-1; D is possibly TRBD1 (6 bases). The CDR3 has 16 amino acids. The V and J ends lost 5 bases and 1 base respectively, with 17 bases between them. Per germline, CDR1 SEHNR and CDR2 FQNEAQ (reference sequence). The CDR3 bases are TGTGCCAGCAGCACCCACCATCCAGGGGAGAACACTGAAGCTTTCTTT. It is translated as CASSTHHPGENTEAFF.

The count of this clonotype is one. The V call is TRBV15, the J call TRBJ1-5; the D gene is possibly TRBD1 (6 bases). CDR3 length equals 17 residues. The V end lost 3 bases, the J end lost 4 bases, and 19 bases lay between the germline ends. Germline V gene data show CDR1 as LNHNV and CDR2 as YYDKDF (reference sequence). The CDR3: CATSSARAGAKNQPQHF. The CDR3 bases are TGTGCCACCAGCAGTGCCCGAGCGGGGGCAAAAAATCAGCCCCAGCATTTT.

This clonotype was seen ten or more times. The V call is TRBV12-3 or TRBV12-4, the J call TRBJ1-6; 8 positions agree with TRBD1. This CDR3 has 12 residues. V dropped 5 bases and J dropped 9; count of bases not matched to a gene: 0. CDR3 region: CASSDRGSPLHF. CDR3 nucleotides: TGTGCCAGCAGTGACAGGGGTTCACCCCTCCACTTT.

This clonotype was observed a handful of times. The chain joins TRBV7-9 to TRBJ2-7; tentative D call: TRBD2 (5 bases). CDR3 size: 14 residues. Germline V gene data show CDR1 as SEHNR and CDR2 as FQNEAQ (reference sequence). V was clipped by 5 bases and J by 3 bases, with 14 bases between them. This CDR3 is CASSPDSAHYEQYF. CDR3 nucleotides: TGTGCCAGCAGCCCGGACTCCGCACACTACGAGCAGTACTTC.

The chain joins TRBV7-2 to TRBJ1-6; 8 bases match TRBD1. The CDR3 runs 13 residues. The germline V gene has CDR1 SGHTA and CDR2 FQGNSA. V shed 7 bases and J 10 bases; nucleotides not matched to a gene: 6. The CDR3 region is CASTVQGGSPLHF. DNA for the CDR3: TGTGCCAGCACCGTACAGGGGGGGTCACCCCTCCACTTT.

The chain uses TRBV7-9 and TRBJ2-5; D could derive from TRBD1 or TRBD2 (7 bases each). The CDR3 is made up of 13 amino acids. CDR1 and CDR2 from the germline V gene are SEHNR and FQNEAQ (reference sequence). The V and J ends lost 5 bases and 7 bases respectively, with 14 bases between them. CDR3 in amino acids: CASSATGRATQYF. CDR3 nucleotides: TGTGCCAGCAGCGCGACAGGGAGGGCGACCCAGTACTTC.

V usage is TRBV14 and J usage is TRBJ2-5, with D hard to call. The CDR3 is 14 residues long. V lost 1 base to trimming and J lost 1 base, with 7 bases between them. Germline loops: CDR1 SGHDN, CDR2 FVKESK. CDR3 DNA: TGTGCCAGCAGCCAAGGCTTCACCCAAGAGACCCAGTACTTC. Its translation is CASSQGFTQETQYF.

This clonotype was recorded at least ten times. The chain combines TRBV29-1 with TRBJ2-5; no clear D gene. Germline V gene lookup returns CDR1 SQVTM and CDR2 ANQGSEA. Deletions cut 4 bases from V and 1 base from J, with 4 bases between. This CDR3 contains 11 residues. This CDR3 is CSVVIQETQYF. The CDR3, as DNA: TGCAGCGTTGTTATCCAAGAGACCCAGTACTTC.